This T cell receptor beta chain came from a study of blood T cell repertoires in COVID-19. Study details: Some COVID-19 samples were acute and others convalescent; all came from the United States, Italy and Spain.

The V and J ends lost 7 bases and 4 bases, in that order; junction bases with no gene match: 13. The CDR3 sequence is 17 residues long. The germline CDR1 and CDR2 sequences are SGHAT and FQNNGV. Participants came from about 24 US areas, aged about 18 to 100 years. TCRdb keeps only in-frame clones here, not all; method: immunoSEQ multiplex PCR. Among around 150,000 clones, roughly 81% were seen once, and the ten largest hold about 3.4%. Source material: PBMCs or T cells enriched from blood (not recorded which). The TCR was taken from a woman in her fifties or sixties with acute COVID-19. The chain recombines TRBV11-2 with TRBJ2-2; TRBD2 matches 9 bases. The CDR3 region has the DNA TGTGCCAGCAAGCAGCCGTTAGCGGGAGTTGGCACCGGGGAGCTGTTTTTT. This encodes CASKQPLAGVGTGELFF.